One sample yielded the 25 T cell receptor beta chains listed below, sequenced in a study of blood T cell repertoires in COVID-19. The method was immunoSEQ multiplex PCR; TCRdb's version includes in-frame clones alone and lacks a portion of them. There are fewer than 100,000 clones in the sample; more than 75% occur only once, and 4.9% lies in the top ten. Specimen: peripheral blood. These receptors were taken from a woman older than 75 with acute or convalescent COVID-19.

The chain is built from TRBV28 and TRBJ1-4; D unresolved. The CDR3 length is 13 residues. The ends were cut back, 2 bases at V and 7 bases at J, with 8 bases in the middle. The germline gives CDR1 MDHEN, CDR2 SYDVKM. The CDR3 protein is CASSLRLREKLFF. The DNA of the CDR3 is TGTGCCAGCAGTTTAAGACTTCGTGAAAAACTGTTTTTT.

This rearrangement joins TRBV7-8 to TRBJ2-2; D is possibly TRBD1 (6 bases). Trimming took 4 bases from V and 1 from J, leaving 7 bases between them. Looked up from germline, CDR1 is SGHVS and CDR2 is FQNEAQ. This CDR3 spans 14 amino acids. In DNA form, the CDR3 reads TGTGCCAGCAGCTGGGACAAGAACACCGGGGAGCTGTTTTTT. Translating it yields CASSWDKNTGELFF.

V is TRBV5-4 and J is TRBJ1-2; 7 nucleotides match TRBD1. The length of the CDR3 is 14 residues. The trim removed 4 bases at V and 4 bases at J, leaving 7 bases unmatched. Germline values: CDR1 SGHNT, CDR2 YYREEE (reference sequence). DNA of the CDR3: TGTGCCAGCAGCGGGCCGGGACAGACCTATGGCTACACCTTC. Translation: CASSGPGQTYGYTF.

Notes on this clone: Germline is not matched at one junction end, which may reflect a read error. The chain couples TRBV7-7 to TRBJ1-1; D gene unclear. The CDR3 has 13 amino acids. Germline V gene lookup returns CDR1 SSHAT and CDR2 FNYEAQ (reference sequence). In nucleotides, the CDR3 is TGTGCTAGCAGCCCCCGGGAGAACACTGAAGCTTTCTTT. The encoded protein is CASSPRENTEAFF.

This chain links TRBV19 with TRBJ2-3; 7 positions match TRBD2. V trimming: 5 bases; J trimming: 2 bases; junction bases outside the gene matches: 7. Germline CDR1 and CDR2: LNHDA and SQIVND (reference sequence). This CDR3 has 15 amino acids. This CDR3 is CASSRSGTNTDTQYF. The CDR3 coding sequence is TGTGCCAGTAGTCGCTCCGGGACTAACACAGATACGCAGTATTTT.

This clone was seen a handful of times. This chain links TRBV30 with TRBJ1-6, with unresolved D. Germline CDR1 and CDR2: GTSNPN and SVGIG (reference sequence). This CDR3 comprises 14 residues. In DNA, the CDR3 is TGTGGTGGGAAAAGCGGCGCCTATAATTCACCCCTCCACTTT. The encoded protein is CGGKSGAYNSPLHF.

The V call is TRBV7-2, the J call TRBJ1-1, with D perhaps TRBD1 (5 bases). Trimming took off 5 bases at V and 5 bases at J, with 15 bases between the two ends. The CDR3 spans 14 residues. CDR1 is SGHTA and CDR2 is FQGNSA in the germline V gene. The CDR3 DNA sequence: TGTGCCAGCAGCCCGCCGAAGGGGCGGACTGAAGCTTTCTTT. This gives the protein CASSPPKGRTEAFF.

J is TRBJ1-5 and V is TRBV5-1; perhaps TRBD1 as D (6 bases). V was pared by 4 bases and J by 1 base, with 15 bases between. Germline-derived CDR1 and CDR2 are SGHRS and YFSETQ. This CDR3 region has 16 residues. This CDR3 reads CASSKEGVSSNQPQHF. CDR3 nucleotide sequence: TGCGCCAGCAGCAAAGAGGGGGTTTCGAGCAATCAGCCCCAGCATTTT. The complete variable domain, with remaining parts taken from reference TRBV5-1 and TRBJ1-5, reads KAGVTQTPRYLIKTRGQQVTLSCSPISGHRSVSWYQQTPGQGLQFLFEYFSETQRNKGNFPGRFSGRQFSNSRSEMNVSTLELGDSALYLCASSKEGVSSNQPQHFGDGTRLSIL.

This chain links TRBV7-9 with TRBJ2-1, with D tentatively TRBD2 (5 bases). V lost 6 bases and J lost 9, with 15 bases in between. CDR1 is SEHNR, CDR2 FQNEAQ, per germline (reference sequence). CDR3 length: 13 amino acids. The chain's CDR3 is CASREGVRSEQFF. The CDR3 DNA reads as TGTGCCAGCAGAGAGGGAGTTCGGAGTGAGCAGTTCTTC.

V usage is TRBV12-3 or TRBV12-4 and J usage is TRBJ2-7; unclear D gene. This CDR3 contains 13 residues. V was trimmed by 4 bases and J by 0 bases, leaving 7 bases between them. CDR3 bases: TGTGCCAGCAGTTCAGACAACTCCTACGAGCAGTACTTC. Protein product: CASSSDNSYEQYF.

The chain is built from TRBV3-1 (or the pseudogene TRBV3-2) and TRBJ2-2; 9 nucleotides line up with TRBD1. Germline CDR1 LGHDT, CDR2 YNNKEL (reference sequence). V dropped 8 bases and J dropped 4; count of bases not matched to a gene: 17. There are 18 residues in the CDR3. The CDR3 DNA sequence: TGTGCCAGCCCCTGGGAGCACGGGACAGGGTGGAGCACCGGGGAGCTGTTTTTT. Its protein product is CASPWEHGTGWSTGELFF.

The rearrangement joins TRBV5-1 to TRBJ2-2; 10 bases map to TRBD1. The V segment lost 3 bases and the J segment 7 bases; nucleotides outside the gene matches: 9. The CDR3 totals 16 residues. CDR1 is SGHRS, CDR2 YFSETQ, per germline. CDR3 sequence: CASSWGQGRQSGELFF. The CDR3 nucleotides read TGCGCCAGCAGCTGGGGACAGGGGAGGCAGAGCGGGGAGCTGTTTTTT.

This chain uses TRBV28 with TRBJ1-5, with D unresolved. Germline V gives CDR1 MDHEN, CDR2 SYDVKM. The CDR3 spans 12 residues. V shed 5 bases and J shed 4 bases, with 6 bases lying between them. CDR3 in DNA: TGTGCCAGCAGTCGGGAGAATCAGCCCCAGCATTTT. The encoded protein is CASSRENQPQHF.

This sequence joins TRBV19 and TRBJ1-2; no firm D call. The V gene's germline CDR1 is LNHDA and CDR2 SQIVND (reference sequence). The CDR3 contains 15 residues. Trimming left V 5 bases short and J 7 bases short, with 20 bases between. In DNA, the CDR3 is TGTGCCAGTAGTTCCATTGAGGGAGGTAATCCTGGCTACACCTTC. This codes for CASSSIEGGNPGYTF.

This sequence joins TRBV6-5 and TRBJ2-2, with a tentative D call TRBD2 (6 bases). In germline, CDR1 is MNHEY, CDR2 SVGAGI. Trimming took off 5 bases at V and 1 base at J, with 8 bases between the two ends. This CDR3 spans 14 amino acids. Here the CDR3 DNA reads TGTGCCAGCAGTAGCGGGTTGAACACCGGGGAGCTGTTTTTT. This translates into CASSSGLNTGELFF.

The chain has TRBV30 and TRBJ1-6, with D possibly TRBD1 on 6 matching bases. Germline-derived CDR1 and CDR2 are GTSNPN and SVGIG (reference sequence). The CDR3 loop spans 15 amino acids. The V end lost 5 bases, the J end lost 2 bases, and 13 bases lay between the germline ends. The CDR3 is CAWAARGPYNSPLHF. The CDR3 DNA is TGTGCCTGGGCTGCCAGGGGCCCCTATAATTCACCCCTCCACTTT.

The chain joins TRBV19 to TRBJ2-7; D not certain. V lost 0 bases to trimming and J lost 5 bases, with 11 bases between them. Germline V CDR1 and CDR2: LNHDA, SQIVND (reference sequence). This CDR3 contains 14 residues. The CDR3 sequence: CASSIEYSFDEQYF. The CDR3 DNA reads TGTGCCAGTAGTATAGAGTACAGCTTCGACGAGCAGTACTTC.

The rearrangement links TRBV6-1 to TRBJ1-3, with TRBD1 matching over 10 bases. J was trimmed by 0 bases and V by 4 bases; bases with no gene match: 3. Germline CDR1 is MNHNS and CDR2 is SASEGT. The CDR3 sequence is 16 residues long. The CDR3 DNA reads as TGTGCCAGCAGTGCCCGGACAGGGGGCTCTGGAAACACCATATATTTT. Translating it yields CASSARTGGSGNTIYF.

V and J are TRBV10-3 and TRBJ1-4; TRBD1 might be the D (6 bases). V was cut by 3 bases and J by 7 bases, with 12 bases left in between. The CDR3 is made up of 14 amino acids. Germline CDR1 and CDR2: ENHRY and SYGVKD. In DNA, the CDR3 is TGTGCCATCAGTGATAAAGGGGGAGTTGAAAAACTGTTTTTT. As protein: CAISDKGGVEKLFF.

The gene calls are TRBV7-9 and TRBJ2-1; D gene uncertain. From germline, CDR1 is SEHNR and CDR2 FQNEAQ (reference sequence). V lost 4 bases, J lost 0 bases, and 16 bases lay in between. CDR3 size: 17 residues. The DNA of the CDR3 is TGTGCCAGCAGCTGGGCCCTAAACCCCAACTCCTACAATGAGCAGTTCTTC. It encodes CASSWALNPNSYNEQFF.

This rearrangement joins TRBV19 to TRBJ1-4; tentative D call: TRBD1 (5 bases). The CDR3 sequence is 13 residues long. The V and J ends lost 6 bases and 8 bases respectively, with 13 bases between them. CDR1 and CDR2 from the germline V gene are LNHDA and SQIVND (reference sequence). CDR3 sequence: CASSRRGSEKLFF. The CDR3 DNA sequence: TGTGCCAGTAGCCGGCGGGGGTCGGAAAAACTGTTTTTT.

This chain connects TRBV7-3 to TRBJ2-3; perhaps TRBD2 as D (6 bases). This CDR3 contains 15 residues. The germline CDR1 and CDR2 sequences are SGHTA and FQGTGA. Trimming cost V 6 bases and J 7 bases, with 20 bases left between them. CDR3 sequence reads: CASSPLAGPGHTQYF. Written as DNA, the CDR3 is TGTGCCAGCAGTCCACTAGCCGGCCCCGGACATACGCAGTATTTT.

In this sample, this clone turned up a few times. This sample also contains other DNA sequences that code for the same CDR3. The chain has TRBV6-5 and TRBJ1-1, with D possibly matching TRBD1 (5 bases). CDR1 and CDR2 (germline): MNHEY, SVGAGI. The V end was cut by 3 bases, the J end by 1 base, with 6 bases between. This CDR3 spans 13 amino acids. This CDR3 reads CASSYDRNTEAFF. CDR3 DNA: TGTGCCAGCAGTTATGACAGGAACACTGAAGCTTTCTTT.

The CDR3 sequence: CAWSPQGFGQYF. CDR3 bases: TGTGCCTGGAGTCCGCAGGGGTTTGGGCAGTACTTC. The V and J genes are TRBV30 and TRBJ2-7; D might be TRBD1 (6 bases). CDR1 is GTSNPN, CDR2 SVGIG, per germline (reference sequence). The ends were cut back, 2 bases at V and 9 bases at J, with 14 bases in the middle. The CDR3 totals 12 residues.

The chain combines TRBV7-8 with TRBJ1-6; 10 nucleotides agree with TRBD1. Germline loops: CDR1 SGHVS, CDR2 FQNEAQ. The J segment lost 0 bases and the V segment lost 5 bases, leaving 10 bases of the junction unmatched. This CDR3 region has 19 residues. Here the CDR3 DNA reads TGTGCCAGCAGCCCTATCCGGGACAGGGGCCTCTCCTATAATTCACCCCTCCACTTT. Translating it yields CASSPIRDRGLSYNSPLHF.